The entry that follows covers one TCR beta chain sequence. Its specificity is unknown. The record originates from a study of T cells expressing NK-cell markers. The CDR3 spans 18 residues. The study's findings and limits: Topping the CD3+CD56-NKG2C+ fraction as well were these clonotypes, in a handful of donors. Whether expanded NKG2C+ T cell clones were HCMV-specific remained unclear. Of the CD8+ T cell pool in over 5 donors, about 1.0-8% was accounted for by dominant NKG2C+ clonotypes.

In generating TCR beta cDNA, 5'RACE template switching with UMIs was used. TCRdb reworked the 5' RACE reads into one entry per CDR3 protein, no DNA. The specimen's table records about 540,000 distinct CDR3 sequences. The chain joins TRBV12-3 or TRBV12-4 to TRBJ1-1; TCRdb calls TRBD1, which cannot be checked without DNA. This clonotype originated in a man younger than 35 in good health. Specimen: blood T cells: a sorted CD56 or NKG2C T cell subset, CD4+ or CD8+ T cells, or bulk PBMC T cells (not recorded which). CDR3 sequence reads: CASSDTTPLSATGAEAFF.